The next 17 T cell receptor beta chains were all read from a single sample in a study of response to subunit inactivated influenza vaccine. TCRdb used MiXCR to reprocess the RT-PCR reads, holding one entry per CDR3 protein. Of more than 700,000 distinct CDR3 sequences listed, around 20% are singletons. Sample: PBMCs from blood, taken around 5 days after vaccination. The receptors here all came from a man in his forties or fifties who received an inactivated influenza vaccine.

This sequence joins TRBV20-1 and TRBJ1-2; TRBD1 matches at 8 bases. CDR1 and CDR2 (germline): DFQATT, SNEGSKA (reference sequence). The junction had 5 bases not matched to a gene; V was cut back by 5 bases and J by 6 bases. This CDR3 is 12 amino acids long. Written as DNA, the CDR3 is TGCAGTGCTCTGACAGGGGTGAATGGCTACACCTTC. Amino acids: CSALTGVNGYTF.

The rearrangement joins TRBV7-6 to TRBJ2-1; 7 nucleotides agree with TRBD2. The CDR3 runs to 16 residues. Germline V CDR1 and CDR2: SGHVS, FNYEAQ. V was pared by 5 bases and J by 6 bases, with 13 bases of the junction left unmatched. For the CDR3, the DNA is TGTGCCAGCAGCCTTGGACTAGGAGGAGGGCCCAATGAGCAGTTCTTC. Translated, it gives CASSLGLGGGPNEQFF. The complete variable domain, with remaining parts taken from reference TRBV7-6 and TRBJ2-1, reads GAGVSQSPRYKVTKRGQDVALRCDPISGHVSLYWYRQALGQGPEFLTYFNYEAQQDKSGLPNDRFSAERPEGSISTLTIQRTEQRDSAMYRCASSLGLGGGPNEQFFGPGTRLTVL.

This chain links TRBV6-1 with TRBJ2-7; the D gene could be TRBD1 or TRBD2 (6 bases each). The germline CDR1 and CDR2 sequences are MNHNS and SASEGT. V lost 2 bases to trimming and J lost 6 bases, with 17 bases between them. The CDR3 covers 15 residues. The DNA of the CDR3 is TGTGCCAGCAGTGAACCGGGCAGGGGAGCGGGCGAGCAGTACTTC. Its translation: CASSEPGRGAGEQYF.

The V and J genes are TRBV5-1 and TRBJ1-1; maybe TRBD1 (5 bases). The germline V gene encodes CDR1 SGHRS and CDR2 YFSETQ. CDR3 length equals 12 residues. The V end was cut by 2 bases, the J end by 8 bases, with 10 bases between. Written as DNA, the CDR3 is TGCGCCAGCAGCTTCCGGGACGGAGAAGCTTTCTTT. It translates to CASSFRDGEAFF.

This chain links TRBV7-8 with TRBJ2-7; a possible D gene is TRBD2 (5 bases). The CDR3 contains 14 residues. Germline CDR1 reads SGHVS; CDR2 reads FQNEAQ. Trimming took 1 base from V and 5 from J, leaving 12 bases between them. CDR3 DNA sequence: TGTGCCAGCAGCTTAGGACTAACCTCGGACGAGCAGTACTTC. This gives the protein CASSLGLTSDEQYF.

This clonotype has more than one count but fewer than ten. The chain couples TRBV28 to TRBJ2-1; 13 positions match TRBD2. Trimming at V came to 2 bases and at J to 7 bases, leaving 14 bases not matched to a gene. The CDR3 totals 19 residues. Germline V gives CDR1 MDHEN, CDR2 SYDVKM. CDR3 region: CASSLSTSGRGTYMNEQFF. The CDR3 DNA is TGTGCCAGCAGTTTAAGTACTAGCGGGAGGGGTACATACATGAATGAGCAGTTCTTC.

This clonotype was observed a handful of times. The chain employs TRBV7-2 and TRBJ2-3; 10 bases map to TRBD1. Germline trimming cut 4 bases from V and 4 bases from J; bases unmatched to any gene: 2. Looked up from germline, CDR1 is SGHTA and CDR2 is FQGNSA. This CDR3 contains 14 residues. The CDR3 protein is CASSSDRGADTQYF. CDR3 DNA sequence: TGTGCCAGCAGCTCGGACAGGGGGGCAGATACGCAGTATTTT.

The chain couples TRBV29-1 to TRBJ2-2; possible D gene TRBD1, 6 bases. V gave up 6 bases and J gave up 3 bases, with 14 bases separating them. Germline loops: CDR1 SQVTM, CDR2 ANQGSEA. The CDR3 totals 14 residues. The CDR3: CSVGLDRDTGELFF. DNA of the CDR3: TGCAGCGTAGGCCTGGACAGAGACACCGGGGAGCTGTTTTTT.

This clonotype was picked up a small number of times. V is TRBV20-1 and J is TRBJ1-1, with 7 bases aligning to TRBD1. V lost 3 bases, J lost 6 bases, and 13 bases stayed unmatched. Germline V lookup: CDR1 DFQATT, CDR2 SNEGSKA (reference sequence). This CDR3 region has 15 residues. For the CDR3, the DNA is TGCAGTGCTAGGGCCCCCGGAGGGGGCGGCGCTGAAGCTTTCTTT. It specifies CSARAPGGGGAEAFF.

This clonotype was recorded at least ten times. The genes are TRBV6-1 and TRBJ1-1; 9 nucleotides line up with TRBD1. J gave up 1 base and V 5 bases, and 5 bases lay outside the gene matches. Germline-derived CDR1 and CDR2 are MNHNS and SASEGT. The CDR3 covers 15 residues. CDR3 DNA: TGTGCCAGCAGTACGACAGGGGGAACGAACACTGAAGCTTTCTTT. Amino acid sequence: CASSTTGGTNTEAFF.

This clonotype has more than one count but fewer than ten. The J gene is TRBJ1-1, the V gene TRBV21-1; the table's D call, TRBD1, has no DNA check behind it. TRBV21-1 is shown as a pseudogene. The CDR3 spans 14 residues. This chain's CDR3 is CASSRRGGNTEAFF. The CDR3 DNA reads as TGTGCCAGCAGCCGCAGGGGCGGGAACACTGAAGCTTTCTTT.

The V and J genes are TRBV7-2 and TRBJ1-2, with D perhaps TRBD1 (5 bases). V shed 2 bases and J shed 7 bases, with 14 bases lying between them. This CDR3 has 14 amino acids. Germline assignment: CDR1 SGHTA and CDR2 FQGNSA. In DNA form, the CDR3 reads TGTGCCAGCAGCTTAATGGACGGGGGAAGTGGCTACACCTTC. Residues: CASSLMDGGSGYTF.

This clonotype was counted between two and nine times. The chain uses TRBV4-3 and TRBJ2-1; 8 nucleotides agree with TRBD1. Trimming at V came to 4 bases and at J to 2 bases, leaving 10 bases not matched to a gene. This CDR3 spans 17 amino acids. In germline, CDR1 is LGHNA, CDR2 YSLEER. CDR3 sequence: CASSRSPGTGTYNEQFF. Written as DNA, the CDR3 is TGCGCCAGCAGCCGAAGCCCCGGGACAGGCACCTACAATGAGCAGTTCTTC.

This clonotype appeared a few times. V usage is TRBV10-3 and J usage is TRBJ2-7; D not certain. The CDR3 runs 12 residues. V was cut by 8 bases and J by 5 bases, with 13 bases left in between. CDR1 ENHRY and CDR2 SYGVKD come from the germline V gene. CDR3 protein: CAILGPSDEQYF. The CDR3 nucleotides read TGTGCCATCTTAGGCCCCTCTGACGAGCAGTACTTC.

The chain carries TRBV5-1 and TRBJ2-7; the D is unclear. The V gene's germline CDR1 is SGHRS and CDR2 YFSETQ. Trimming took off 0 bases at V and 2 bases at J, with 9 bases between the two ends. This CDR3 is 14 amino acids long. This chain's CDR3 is CASSLEAETYEQYF. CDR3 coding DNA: TGCGCCAGCAGCTTGGAGGCGGAAACCTACGAGCAGTACTTC.

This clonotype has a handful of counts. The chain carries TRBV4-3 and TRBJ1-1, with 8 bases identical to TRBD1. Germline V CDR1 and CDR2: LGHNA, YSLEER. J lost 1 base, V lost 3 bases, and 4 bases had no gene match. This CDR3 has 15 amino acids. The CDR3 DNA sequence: TGCGCCAGCAGCCAGCAAGACAGGGGGAACACTGAAGCTTTCTTT. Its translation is CASSQQDRGNTEAFF.

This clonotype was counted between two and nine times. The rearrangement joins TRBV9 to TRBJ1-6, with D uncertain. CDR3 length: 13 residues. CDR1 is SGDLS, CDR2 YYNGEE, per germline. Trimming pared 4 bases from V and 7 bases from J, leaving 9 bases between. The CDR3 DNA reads TGTGCCAGCAGCCCCTCATTCAATTCACCCCTCCACTTT. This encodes CASSPSFNSPLHF. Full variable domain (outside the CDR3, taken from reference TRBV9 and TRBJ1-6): DSGVTQTPKHLITATGQRVTLRCSPRSGDLSVYWYQQSLDQGLQFLIQYYNGEERAKGNILERFSAQQFPDLHSELNLSSLELGDSALYFCASSPSFNSPLHFGNGTRLTVT.